This section outlines one T cell receptor (beta chain) sequence together with its context. Its antigen remains unknown. These data originate in a study of T cell repertoires in cytomegalovirus infection. In the study overall: It was recently identified HLA-C-restricted and well-studied HLA-B-restricted CMV epitopes that the study used.

TCRdb fed the reads into MiXCR, producing one record per CDR3 protein. The table shows about half a million distinct CDR3 sequences, with under 55% occurring only once. Study-wide points: HLA-C-restricted CMV-specific TCR beta clonotypes were dominant in the ex vivo response. Totalled public TCR beta family frequency picked out people who carried CMV plus the relevant HLA.

The CDR3 runs 17 residues. V was cut by 0 bases and J by 8 bases, with 22 bases left in between. Germline V CDR1 and CDR2: MNHEY, SVGAGI. Sequencing used cultured PBMCs, obtained from culture after CMV antigen stimulation. The TCR was taken from a human donor in good health (CMV status not recorded). Some clones in this sample may be carry-over from other donors' samples. The chain recombines TRBV6-5 with TRBJ1-2; D remains unclear. The CDR3 region is CASSYSRRAGRTGGYTF. The DNA for the CDR3 is TGTGCCAGCAGTTACTCGAGACGGGCGGGAAGGACGGGCGGCTACACCTTC.